The next 14 T cell receptor beta chains were all read from a single sample in a study of blood T cell repertoires in COVID-19. TCRdb keeps only in-frame clones here, not all; method: immunoSEQ multiplex PCR. The repertoire includes 320,000 or so clones, roughly 85% of them detected once, and around 1.8% sits in the top ten. The sample taken for sequencing was PBMCs or T cells enriched from blood (not recorded which). The receptors come from a woman in her 30s who had been exposed to COVID-19.

This chain connects TRBV12-2 to TRBJ2-2; TRBD2, the table's D call, was not compared with the DNA. TRBV12-2 is noted as a pseudogene. The CDR3 is 16 residues long. The CDR3 here is CASRFTKGVFAGELFF. The CDR3 coding sequence is TGTGCAAGTCGCTTTACTAAGGGAGTGTTTGCCGGGGAGCTGTTTTTT.

The chain is built from TRBV4-1 and TRBJ1-6; D gene ambiguous. Germline V gives CDR1 MGHRA, CDR2 YSYEKL. The V end was cut by 0 bases, the J end by 7 bases, with 10 bases between. The CDR3 is made up of 15 amino acids. The CDR3 DNA sequence: TGCGCCAGCAGCCAAGATTTTATGGGCAATTCACCCCTCCACTTT. Its protein is CASSQDFMGNSPLHF.

The V and J genes are TRBV30 and TRBJ2-2; the D gene is possibly TRBD1 (5 bases). The CDR3 runs to 14 residues. Germline values: CDR1 GTSNPN, CDR2 SVGIG (reference sequence). CDR3 loop: CARTLGDNTGELFF. The DNA for the CDR3 is TGTGCACGGACACTGGGCGATAACACCGGGGAGCTGTTTTTT.

The chain uses TRBV7-8 and TRBJ2-1; tentatively, D is TRBD1 (5 bases). The ends were cut back, 3 bases at V and 6 bases at J, with 12 bases in the middle. The germline V gene has CDR1 SGHVS and CDR2 FQNEAQ. The CDR3 loop spans 14 amino acids. CDR3 sequence (DNA): TGTGCCAGCAGCTTCTTACTCAGGGCCAATGAGCAGTTCTTC. Residues: CASSFLLRANEQFF.

In DNA form, the CDR3 reads TGTGCCAGCAGCCAAGATGGGAGGATGCAGTACTTC. This encodes CASSQDGRMQYF. The rearrangement joins TRBV4-2 to TRBJ2-7; a possible D gene is TRBD2 (6 bases). CDR1 is LGHNA, CDR2 YNFKEQ, per germline. The CDR3 runs 12 residues. Trimming pared 0 bases from V and 9 bases from J, leaving 9 bases between.

This chain connects TRBV11-2 to TRBJ1-3; D is uncertain. Germline V gene data show CDR1 as SGHAT and CDR2 as FQNNGV. There are 13 residues in the CDR3. The ends were cut back, 3 bases at V and 0 bases at J, with 3 bases in the middle. CDR3 DNA sequence: TGTGCCAGCAGCTTCAACTCTGGAAACACCATATATTTT. It specifies CASSFNSGNTIYF.

This chain links TRBV2 with TRBJ1-2, with D possibly TRBD1 on 5 matching bases. Germline V gives CDR1 SNHLY, CDR2 FYNNEI. This CDR3 region has 15 residues. The V and J ends lost 6 bases and 6 bases respectively, with 20 bases between them. This CDR3 is CASSRRGTQVDGYTF. The CDR3 DNA reads TGTGCCAGCAGCCGGCGGGGGACCCAAGTGGATGGCTACACCTTC.

In the case of this clone: At the DNA level, this CDR3 is encoded by other sequences in the same sample as well. The V and J genes are TRBV5-1 and TRBJ2-1, with 7 bases aligning to TRBD1. Looked up from germline, CDR1 is SGHRS and CDR2 is YFSETQ. Trimming cost V 6 bases and J 4 bases; bases outside gene matches: 7. The length of the CDR3 is 14 residues. The chain's CDR3 is CASTSAGGYNEQFF. Here the CDR3 DNA reads TGCGCCAGCACCTCGGCAGGGGGTTACAATGAGCAGTTCTTC. The full variable domain, completed using reference TRBV5-1 and TRBJ2-1, is KAGVTQTPRYLIKTRGQQVTLSCSPISGHRSVSWYQQTPGQGLQFLFEYFSETQRNKGNFPGRFSGRQFSNSRSEMNVSTLELGDSALYLCASTSAGGYNEQFFGPGTRLTVL.

The J gene is TRBJ1-6, the V gene TRBV7-9; 9 nucleotides align to TRBD1. The V gene end was trimmed by 3 bases and the J gene end by 7 bases; junction bases not matched to a gene: 4. Germline assignment: CDR1 SEHNR and CDR2 FQNEAQ (reference sequence). CDR3 length: 15 residues. The CDR3 spells CASSFRTGENSPLHF. DNA of the CDR3: TGTGCCAGCAGCTTTAGGACAGGGGAAAATTCACCCCTCCACTTT.

J is TRBJ1-5 and V is TRBV19; tentatively, D is TRBD1 (6 bases). The germline V gene has CDR1 LNHDA and CDR2 SQIVND (reference sequence). V was pared by 10 bases and J by 7 bases, with 20 bases between. CDR3 length: 14 residues. The CDR3 DNA reads as TGTGCCACATCCCCGACAGGACTCGGACAGCCCCAGCATTTT. Residues: CATSPTGLGQPQHF.

The chain recombines TRBV19 with TRBJ2-7, with 7 positions matching TRBD2. From germline, CDR1 is LNHDA and CDR2 SQIVND (reference sequence). The CDR3 is 16 amino acids. With 3 bases clipped from V and 1 base from J, the junction kept 9 bases outside the gene matches. CDR3 loop: CASSMSSGRISYEQYF. DNA of the CDR3: TGTGCCAGTAGTATGAGCTCCGGGAGGATTTCCTACGAGCAGTACTTC. The variable domain in full, with the rest retrieved from reference TRBV19 and TRBJ2-7, is DGGITQSPKYLFRKEGQNVTLSCEQNLNHDAMYWYRQDPGQGLRLIYYSQIVNDFQKGDIAEGYSVSREKKESFPLTVTSAQKNPTAFYLCASSMSSGRISYEQYFGPGTRLTVT.

Of note for this clone: Sequence at one end of the junction differs from germline and may be a read error. J is TRBJ2-6 and V is TRBV3-1 (or the pseudogene TRBV3-2); possibly TRBD1 for D (6 bases). Germline CDR1 and CDR2: LGHDT and YNNKEL (reference sequence). This CDR3 comprises 19 residues. This chain's CDR3 is CASSQARRQVGSGANVLTF. Here the CDR3 DNA reads TGTGCCAGCAGTCAAGCCAGAAGACAGGTAGGCTCTGGGGCCAACGTCCTGACTTTC.

The V gene is TRBV19, the J gene TRBJ2-1; 12 nucleotides line up with TRBD2. The CDR3 sequence is 15 residues long. Looked up from germline, CDR1 is LNHDA and CDR2 is SQIVND (reference sequence). The trim removed 9 bases at V and 3 bases at J, leaving 6 bases unmatched. The CDR3 DNA reads as TGTGCCAGCCACCCGGGACTAGCGGGCTACAATGAGCAGTTCTTC. Translating it yields CASHPGLAGYNEQFF.

The chain joins TRBV6-2 or TRBV6-3 to TRBJ2-2; 12 nucleotides match TRBD2. The trim removed 0 bases at V and 5 bases at J, leaving 10 bases unmatched. Germline CDR1 is MNHEY and CDR2 is SVGEGT. CDR3 length: 19 amino acids. In DNA, the CDR3 is TGTGCCAGCAGTTACTCGTCGGTAGGACTAGCGGGACGGACCGGGGAGCTGTTTTTT. Protein: CASSYSSVGLAGRTGELFF.